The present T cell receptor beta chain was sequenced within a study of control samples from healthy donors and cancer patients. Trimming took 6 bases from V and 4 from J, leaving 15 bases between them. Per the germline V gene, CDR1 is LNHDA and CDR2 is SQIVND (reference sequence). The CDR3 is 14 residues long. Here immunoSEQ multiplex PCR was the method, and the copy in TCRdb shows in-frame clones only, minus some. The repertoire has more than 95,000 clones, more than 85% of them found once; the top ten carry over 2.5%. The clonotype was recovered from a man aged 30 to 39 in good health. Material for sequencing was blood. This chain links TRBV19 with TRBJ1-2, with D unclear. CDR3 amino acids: CASSPPVGIYGYTF. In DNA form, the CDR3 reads TGTGCCAGTAGCCCCCCCGTGGGGATCTATGGCTACACCTTC.